What follows are 21 T cell receptor beta chains derived from one specimen sequenced in a study of blood T cell repertoires in COVID-19 (dated by TCRdb to about 2020). The library was produced with the immunoSEQ multiplex PCR assay. Held by TCRdb, this immuneACCESS table contains in-frame sequences only and omits some clones. Under half of the omission traces to an unresolved V gene where checked; the cause of the rest is unknown. The sample has more than 90,000 clones on record, around 80% of them singletons. Approximately 0.76% of the sample belongs to the ten largest clones. What was sequenced was peripheral blood. All receptors come from a woman in her 70s with acute or convalescent COVID-19.

This clone showed up just a few times. J is TRBJ2-3 and V is TRBV6-4; tentative D call: TRBD1 (5 bases). Per germline, CDR1 MRHNA and CDR2 SNTAGT. The V end lost 2 bases, the J end lost 4 bases, and 7 bases lay between the germline ends. There are 13 residues in the CDR3. CDR3 sequence (DNA): TGTGCCAGCAGTGACCCAGGGTCAGATACGCAGTATTTT. It encodes CASSDPGSDTQYF.

J is TRBJ2-7 and V is TRBV9; TRBD2 agrees at 9 bases. The V gene's germline CDR1 is SGDLS and CDR2 YYNGEE. This CDR3 has 19 amino acids. V was clipped by 0 bases and J by 7 bases; unmatched bases: 20. The CDR3 spells CASSVDTHIAGDDPGEQYF. DNA for the CDR3: TGTGCCAGCAGCGTAGACACTCACATAGCGGGAGACGACCCGGGGGAGCAGTACTTC.

The chain uses TRBV5-1 and TRBJ2-1; TRBD1 aligns across 9 bases. V lost 3 bases and J lost 8; bases outside the gene matches: 9. The germline V gene encodes CDR1 SGHRS and CDR2 YFSETQ. The CDR3 has 15 residues. The CDR3 nucleotides are TGCGCCAGCAGCTACGGACAGGGGTTTTTGGATGAGCAGTTCTTC. Amino acid sequence: CASSYGQGFLDEQFF.

The chain has TRBV28 and TRBJ2-1; 7 nucleotides line up with TRBD2. With V trimmed by 4 bases and J by 8 bases, 8 bases remained unmatched. Germline lookup yields CDR1 MDHEN and CDR2 SYDVKM. The CDR3 runs to 14 residues. CDR3 sequence (DNA): TGTGCCAGCAGTTCCATACAGACTAGCCATGAGCAGTTCTTC. It is translated as CASSSIQTSHEQFF.

The chain employs TRBV7-8 and TRBJ2-5, with 7 bases fitting TRBD1. CDR3 length: 14 amino acids. The V gene end was trimmed by 8 bases and the J gene end by 1 base; junction bases not matched to a gene: 7. Per the germline V gene, CDR1 is SGHVS and CDR2 is FQNEAQ. The CDR3 spells CASGSRTGQETQYF. The CDR3 DNA reads TGTGCCAGCGGGTCACGGACAGGCCAAGAGACCCAGTACTTC.

This chain links TRBV9 with TRBJ2-1; the D gene is possibly TRBD2 (6 bases). Germline V gene data show CDR1 as SGDLS and CDR2 as YYNGEE. This CDR3 is 17 amino acids long. V lost 0 bases to trimming and J lost 5 bases, with 18 bases between them. The CDR3 sequence is CASSVGGGWGKHNEQFF. As DNA, the CDR3 is TGTGCCAGCAGCGTAGGAGGAGGGTGGGGTAAGCACAATGAGCAGTTCTTC.

In its sample, this clone was seen once. The CDR3 here is CASPLPERTGDYEQYF. The CDR3 DNA is TGCGCCTCCCCCCTCCCGGAGCGGACAGGGGACTACGAGCAGTACTTC. V gene TRBV23-1 combines with J gene TRBJ2-7, with TRBD1 matching 9 bases. TRBV23-1 carries the ORF label, with uncertain function. This CDR3 spans 16 amino acids. V gave up 11 bases and J gave up 3 bases; unmatched junction bases: 17.

The chain recombines TRBV15 with TRBJ1-2; no clear D. Germline CDR1 and CDR2: LNHNV and YYDKDF (reference sequence). This CDR3 has 14 residues. Trimming left V 0 bases short and J 4 bases short, with 9 bases between. This CDR3 is CATSRDQVGYGYTF. The CDR3 nucleotides read TGTGCCACCAGCAGAGACCAGGTGGGCTATGGCTACACCTTC.

V gene TRBV5-1 combines with J gene TRBJ1-1; D remains unclear. Trimming shortened V by 4 bases and J by 5 bases, and 18 bases separated the two germline ends. This CDR3 is built from 15 residues. Germline V gene lookup returns CDR1 SGHRS and CDR2 YFSETQ. DNA for the CDR3: TGCGCCAGCAGCCCTCGCGACGGAGGATCTACTGAAGCTTTCTTT. Encoded protein: CASSPRDGGSTEAFF.

The J gene is TRBJ2-3, the V gene TRBV6-5, with 11 nucleotides matching TRBD2. Germline V gene data show CDR1 as MNHEY and CDR2 as SVGAGI. The CDR3 length is 15 residues. Unmatched junction bases numbered 5, after V lost 7 bases and J lost 2 bases. CDR3: CASTRGLAVTDTQYF. The CDR3 bases are TGTGCCAGCACCCGGGGACTAGCGGTCACAGATACGCAGTATTTT.

The rearrangement links TRBV7-2 to TRBJ1-3; unclear D gene. CDR1 and CDR2 from the germline V gene are SGHTA and FQGNSA. Trimming left V 5 bases short and J 0 bases short, with 8 bases between. The CDR3 length is 14 residues. CDR3 sequence: CASSHGYSGNTIYF. The CDR3 nucleotides are TGTGCCAGCAGCCACGGGTACTCTGGAAACACCATATATTTT.

CDR3: CATSDPPGLAGEAYNEQFF. In nucleotides, the CDR3 is TGTGCCACCAGTGACCCTCCGGGACTAGCGGGGGAAGCCTACAATGAGCAGTTCTTC. The rearrangement joins TRBV24-1 to TRBJ2-1; TRBD2 aligns across 14 bases. Germline trimming cut 4 bases from V and 2 bases from J; bases unmatched to any gene: 9. The CDR3 spans 19 residues. The germline gives CDR1 KGHDR, CDR2 SFDVKD.

The V gene is TRBV29-1, the J gene TRBJ2-7; the D gene is possibly TRBD1 (6 bases). The CDR3 covers 11 residues. Trimming took off 7 bases at V and 7 bases at J, with 14 bases between the two ends. CDR1 and CDR2 from the germline V gene are SQVTM and ANQGSEA. CDR3 residues: CSATTGGEQYF. As DNA, the CDR3 is TGCAGCGCCACGACAGGTGGGGAGCAGTACTTC.

V is TRBV3-1 (or the pseudogene TRBV3-2) and J is TRBJ2-1; 7 bases align to TRBD2. This CDR3 region has 15 residues. J lost 6 bases, V lost 0 bases, and 5 bases had no gene match. Germline V gene lookup returns CDR1 LGHDT and CDR2 YNNKEL (reference sequence). The CDR3 reads CASSQEVTGGNEQFF. The DNA of the CDR3 is TGTGCCAGCAGCCAAGAGGTAACGGGAGGCAATGAGCAGTTCTTC.

This sequence joins TRBV7-2 and TRBJ2-5, with a tentative D call TRBD1 (6 bases). The ends were cut back, 4 bases at V and 5 bases at J, with 14 bases in the middle. There are 14 residues in the CDR3. In germline, CDR1 is SGHTA, CDR2 FQGNSA. The CDR3 is CASSSTGIWETQYF. CDR3 coding DNA: TGTGCCAGCAGCTCGACAGGTATCTGGGAGACCCAGTACTTC.

The gene calls are TRBV11-2 and TRBJ2-3; 7 bases are a match to TRBD2. The CDR3 covers 14 residues. Trimming removed 6 bases from V and 2 bases from J; junction bases left unmatched: 5. The germline V gene encodes CDR1 SGHAT and CDR2 FQNNGV. The DNA of the CDR3 is TGTGCCAGCAGTCTTAGCGGGTACACAGATACGCAGTATTTT. Amino acid sequence: CASSLSGYTDTQYF. The variable domain in full, completed from reference TRBV11-2 and TRBJ2-3, reads EAGVAQSPRYKIIEKRQSVAFWCNPISGHATLYWYQQILGQGPKLLIQFQNNGVVDDSQLPKDRFSAERLKGVDSTLKIQPAKLEDSAVYLCASSLSGYTDTQYFGPGTRLTVL.

This chain connects TRBV5-4 to TRBJ1-3; D is undetermined. Trimming took off 0 bases at V and 4 bases at J, with 8 bases between the two ends. The CDR3 runs to 14 residues. Germline CDR1 reads SGHNT; CDR2 reads YYREEE (reference sequence). For the CDR3, the DNA is TGTGCCAGCAGCTTGGAAACGGAGGGAAACACCATATATTTT. Its translation is CASSLETEGNTIYF.

The genes are TRBV19 and TRBJ1-5, with 8 bases fitting TRBD1. V lost 5 bases, J lost 10 bases, and 16 bases stayed unmatched. The CDR3 loop spans 16 amino acids. Germline V gene lookup returns CDR1 LNHDA and CDR2 SQIVND (reference sequence). The CDR3 protein is CASSPLTGVSSGPQHF. The CDR3 DNA follows: TGTGCCAGTAGTCCCTTGACAGGGGTCTCCTCAGGCCCCCAGCATTTT. The entire variable domain, with the rest obtained from reference TRBV19 and TRBJ1-5, is as follows: DGGITQSPKYLFRKEGQNVTLSCEQNLNHDAMYWYRQDPGQGLRLIYYSQIVNDFQKGDIAEGYSVSREKKESFPLTVTSAQKNPTAFYLCASSPLTGVSSGPQHFGDGTRLSIL.

The chain links TRBV7-9 to TRBJ1-1; 7 nucleotides align to TRBD1. This CDR3 comprises 18 residues. Germline values: CDR1 SEHNR, CDR2 FQNEAQ (reference sequence). Losses at the gene ends were 5 bases for V and 4 bases for J; bases not matched to a gene: 19. CDR3 bases: TGTGCCAGCAGCCCCGGTACAGGGGTCTCGATTTTGGGCACTGAAGCTTTCTTT. The encoded protein is CASSPGTGVSILGTEAFF.

The CDR3 region is CASSLTGQQYF. The CDR3 nucleotides are TGTGCCAGCAGCTTGACAGGGCAGCAGTACTTC. The rearrangement uses TRBV6-2 or TRBV6-3 and TRBJ2-7; TRBD1 matches 7 bases. Germline V gene sequence: CDR1 MNHEY, CDR2 SVGEGT. V was clipped by 6 bases and J by 8 bases; unmatched bases: 4. This CDR3 is built from 11 residues.

This chain uses TRBV6-5 with TRBJ1-6, with D possibly being TRBD1 (5 bases). The CDR3 is 13 amino acids. With 4 bases removed from V and 7 bases from J, the gap between germline ends came to 8 bases. Germline-derived CDR1 and CDR2 are MNHEY and SVGAGI. The CDR3 sequence: CASSWGRNSPLHF. The DNA of the CDR3 is TGTGCCAGCAGTTGGGGCCGGAATTCACCCCTCCACTTT.